These 19 T cell receptor beta chains were all obtained from the same sample, sequenced in a study of T-cell reconstitution after alpha-beta-depleted transplantation in children. Preparation of the TCRbeta library used unique molecular identifiers. Via MiXCR, TCRdb re-called the PCR reads, giving one row per CDR3 protein. This table holds 530,000 or so distinct CDR3 sequences, 25% to 30% found once. Sequencing was performed on PBMCs, taken before TCRalphabeta/CD19-depleted stem cell transplant. These receptors came from a boy in the first two years of life with Wiskott-Aldrich syndrome, due to receive a stem cell transplant.

The V and J genes are TRBV11-2 and TRBJ1-2; 7 bases agree with TRBD1. This CDR3 has 15 amino acids. Germline lookup yields CDR1 SGHAT and CDR2 FQNNGV. V shed 3 bases, J shed 0 bases, and the junction held 4 bases outside the gene matches. CDR3 amino acids: CASSLNRGPNYGYTF. The CDR3 DNA is TGTGCCAGCAGCTTGAACAGGGGACCTAACTATGGCTACACCTTC.

This clonotype was observed a few times. The chain carries TRBV28 and TRBJ2-7; 7 bases are a match to TRBD1. V gave up 5 bases and J gave up 3 bases; unmatched junction bases: 10. The CDR3 is made up of 15 amino acids. Germline V CDR1 and CDR2: MDHEN, SYDVKM. The DNA of the CDR3 is TGTGCCAGCAGTATAGGCGACAGGGAGAACTACGAGCAGTACTTC. This sequence encodes CASSIGDRENYEQYF.

This clonotype was observed a few times. This rearrangement joins TRBV19 to TRBJ2-1; D unresolved. Trimming pared 3 bases from V and 4 bases from J, leaving 19 bases between. CDR1 is LNHDA and CDR2 is SQIVND in the germline V gene (reference sequence). CDR3 length equals 17 residues. The CDR3 nucleotides are TGTGCCAGTAGTATTGGTTCCGGGCTTGTTTTTTACAATGAGCAGTTCTTC. It is translated as CASSIGSGLVFYNEQFF.

Only a few counts were recorded for this clonotype. J is TRBJ1-2 and V is TRBV7-8; D may be TRBD1 (6 bases). Per germline, CDR1 SGHVS and CDR2 FQNEAQ. Trimming took 5 bases from V and 1 from J, leaving 11 bases between them. This CDR3 is 14 amino acids long. The CDR3 here is CASSPYRDNYGYTF. CDR3 DNA: TGTGCCAGCAGCCCCTACAGGGATAACTATGGCTACACCTTC.

Concerning this clonotype: The conserved phenylalanine or tryptophan is not found at the CDR3 terminus, so this likely reflects a read error. The rearrangement joins TRBV29-1 to TRBJ1-2; tentatively, D is TRBD1 (5 bases). The CDR3 contains 14 residues. V shed 4 bases and J shed 6 bases, with 18 bases lying between them. CDR1 and CDR2 (germline): SQVTM, ANQGSEA. In nucleotides, the CDR3 is TGCAGCGTTGGGTTTGATCGGGGGATCGATGGCTACACCTCC. Amino acids: CSVGFDRGIDGYTS.

This clonotype was counted only a few times. The chain has TRBV7-9 and TRBJ2-5; D gene ambiguous. The germline V gene has CDR1 SEHNR and CDR2 FQNEAQ (reference sequence). The CDR3 is made up of 14 amino acids. V was trimmed by 6 bases and J by 5 bases, leaving 16 bases between them. In nucleotides, the CDR3 is TGTGCCAGCAGTTGGGATGGGCCCGGCGAGACCCAGTACTTC. Translated: CASSWDGPGETQYF.

This clonotype was counted only a few times. The chain employs TRBV9 and TRBJ2-5, with 8 bases aligning to TRBD1. CDR3 length: 13 residues. Germline V gene data show CDR1 as SGDLS and CDR2 as YYNGEE. V shed 1 base, J shed 5 bases, and the junction held 1 base outside the gene matches. CDR3 protein: CASSVRDRETQYF. The CDR3 nucleotides read TGTGCCAGCAGCGTAAGGGACAGGGAGACCCAGTACTTC.

This clonotype appeared a few times. The chain joins TRBV3-1 to TRBJ2-3; TRBD2 agrees at 8 bases. The CDR3 is 17 residues long. Germline V gives CDR1 LGHDT, CDR2 YNNKEL (reference sequence). V gave up 0 bases and J gave up 2 bases; unmatched junction bases: 7. CDR3 protein: CASSQELVAGSTDTQYF. The DNA of the CDR3 is TGTGCCAGCAGCCAAGAGTTGGTAGCGGGATCCACAGATACGCAGTATTTT.

This clonotype was detected only a few times. V and J are TRBV5-1 and TRBJ1-1, with no clear D. Trimming left V 3 bases short and J 3 bases short, with 18 bases between. The germline gives CDR1 SGHRS, CDR2 YFSETQ. The CDR3 sequence is 16 residues long. CDR3 DNA: TGCGCCAGCAGCTCCGGCCACACCAACGGCGACACTGAAGCTTTCTTT. Its translation is CASSSGHTNGDTEAFF. Looking up the rest from reference TRBV5-1 and TRBJ1-1 gives the full variable domain: KAGVTQTPRYLIKTRGQQVTLSCSPISGHRSVSWYQQTPGQGLQFLFEYFSETQRNKGNFPGRFSGRQFSNSRSEMNVSTLELGDSALYLCASSSGHTNGDTEAFFGQGTRLTVV.

The J gene is TRBJ2-3, the V gene TRBV18, with a tentative D call TRBD1 (6 bases). This CDR3 region has 15 residues. CDR1 is KGHSH and CDR2 is LQKENI in the germline V gene. V gave up 3 bases and J gave up 1 base, with 11 bases separating them. CDR3: CASSPSGHRTDTQYF. In DNA form, the CDR3 reads TGTGCCAGCTCACCGTCGGGACACCGCACAGATACGCAGTATTTT.

This clonotype was detected only a few times. This chain uses TRBV29-1 with TRBJ2-7; 11 bases match TRBD1. Germline V lookup: CDR1 SQVTM, CDR2 ANQGSEA. J was trimmed by 4 bases and V by 6 bases; bases with no gene match: 2. The CDR3 is 12 amino acids. CDR3: CSVRDRGYEQYF. The CDR3 nucleotides are TGCAGCGTCCGGGACAGGGGGTACGAGCAGTACTTC.

This clonotype was seen ten or more times. The chain combines TRBV29-1 with TRBJ2-3; 10 positions match TRBD1. The germline CDR1 and CDR2 sequences are SQVTM and ANQGSEA. Trimming took 6 bases from V and 4 from J; bases not matched to a gene: 4. CDR3 size: 13 residues. The CDR3 reads CSVGTGEADTQYF. CDR3 in DNA: TGCAGCGTCGGGACAGGGGAGGCAGATACGCAGTATTTT.

This clonotype was detected a few times. V and J are TRBV7-9 and TRBJ1-6, with TRBD1 matching over 9 bases. The junction had 10 bases not matched to a gene; V was cut back by 4 bases and J by 9 bases. This CDR3 has 16 residues. CDR1 is SEHNR, CDR2 FQNEAQ, per germline (reference sequence). The CDR3 spells CASSSYDRGKGSPLHF. In nucleotides, the CDR3 is TGTGCCAGCAGCTCTTATGACAGGGGGAAAGGTTCACCCCTCCACTTT.

The CDR3 nucleotides read TGTGCCAGCAGCCTTTCTTCCTCCTACGAGCAGTACTTC. Protein: CASSLSSSYEQYF. J is TRBJ2-7 and V is TRBV12-3 or TRBV12-4; D not certain. This CDR3 is 13 amino acids long. The V end lost 6 bases, the J end lost 0 bases, and 9 bases lay between the germline ends.

The rearrangement uses TRBV5-1 and TRBJ2-2, with unresolved D. CDR1 and CDR2 from the germline V gene are SGHRS and YFSETQ. Trimming left V 4 bases short and J 0 bases short, with 13 bases between. CDR3 size: 16 residues. The DNA for the CDR3 is TGCGCCAGCAGCGCCTTGACGCCTTCGAACACCGGGGAGCTGTTTTTT. Its protein product is CASSALTPSNTGELFF.

This clonotype has only a few counts. The chain carries TRBV6-1 and TRBJ1-5, with 9 bases aligning to TRBD1. Looked up from germline, CDR1 is MNHNS and CDR2 is SASEGT. Losses at the gene ends were 4 bases for V and 11 bases for J; bases not matched to a gene: 0. The length of the CDR3 is 11 residues. The CDR3: CASSGQGAQHF. CDR3 in DNA: TGTGCCAGCAGTGGACAGGGGGCCCAGCATTTT.

CDR3 sequence: CASSNSRVNQPQHF. CDR3 sequence (DNA): TGTGCCAGTAGTAACAGCAGGGTCAATCAGCCCCAGCATTTT. This chain joins TRBV19 and TRBJ1-5, with a weak D call TRBD1 (5 bases). CDR1 LNHDA and CDR2 SQIVND come from the germline V gene (reference sequence). V dropped 4 bases and J dropped 3 bases, with 10 bases sitting between them. This CDR3 is built from 14 residues.

The chain uses TRBV20-1 and TRBJ2-2, with TRBD2 identical over 9 bases. V was clipped by 6 bases and J by 6 bases; unmatched bases: 5. Germline values: CDR1 DFQATT, CDR2 SNEGSKA (reference sequence). The CDR3 has 13 residues. CDR3: CSARTSVAGELFF. DNA for the CDR3: TGCAGTGCGAGGACTAGCGTAGCCGGGGAGCTGTTTTTT.

The sample holds a few counts of this clonotype. V is TRBV5-1 and J is TRBJ2-7; 12 bases line up with TRBD1. The CDR3 length is 14 residues. Germline CDR1 and CDR2: SGHRS and YFSETQ. J gave up 7 bases and V 4 bases, and 6 bases lay outside the gene matches. The CDR3: CASSRGTGGWEQYF. In DNA form, the CDR3 reads TGCGCCAGCAGCCGCGGGACAGGGGGCTGGGAGCAGTACTTC.